A single sample is the source of the 30 T cell receptor beta chains below, sequenced in a study of T cells in Graves' hyperthyroidism and ophthalmopathy. Amplification of TCR beta CDR3 regions was performed using RNA transcripts as template. TCR CDR3 underwent first-round RT-PCR with the HTBI primer set. TCRdb passed the multiplex PCR reads through MiXCR, listing each CDR3 protein once. There are 500,000 or so distinct CDR3 sequences in the sample; more than 15% occur only once, and around 17% lies in the top ten. What was sequenced was blood. All receptors come from a woman between 18 and 29 years old with Graves' ophthalmopathy.

The V gene is TRBV15, the J gene TRBJ1-4; no clear D gene. From germline, CDR1 is LNHNV and CDR2 YYDKDF (reference sequence). The CDR3 has 15 residues. V was cut by 0 bases and J by 4 bases, with 9 bases left in between. The CDR3 sequence: CATSRDRQINEKLFF. The CDR3 nucleotides are TGTGCCACCAGCAGAGATCGCCAGATTAATGAAAAACTGTTTTTT.

The rearrangement joins TRBV28 to TRBJ1-5; unclear D gene. Deletions cut 3 bases from V and 3 bases from J, with 12 bases between. The germline gives CDR1 MDHEN, CDR2 SYDVKM. This CDR3 is 15 amino acids long. CDR3 loop: CASSFEGVHNQPQHF. In DNA, the CDR3 is TGTGCCAGCAGTTTTGAGGGCGTGCACAATCAGCCCCAGCATTTT.

The chain recombines TRBV12-3 or TRBV12-4 with TRBJ2-1; TRBD1 matches at 8 bases. This CDR3 is built from 19 residues. After removal of 5 bases from V and 0 bases from J, the junction contained 15 bases not matched to a gene. CDR3 nucleotide sequence: TGTGCCAGCAGTGGCCGGGACAGGTCGTCCACCAGCTCCTACAATGAGCAGTTCTTC. This encodes CASSGRDRSSTSSYNEQFF.

This clonotype turned up a few times. The CDR3: CASTRTGGTGELFF. The CDR3 DNA follows: TGTGCTAGTACCCGGACGGGGGGGACCGGGGAGCTGTTTTTT. V usage is TRBV12-5 and J usage is TRBJ2-2, with 8 bases fitting TRBD2. V gave up 8 bases and J gave up 5 bases; unmatched junction bases: 7. There are 14 residues in the CDR3. Germline CDR1 reads LGHNT; CDR2 reads FRNRAP. The variable domain in full, completed from reference TRBV12-5 and TRBJ2-2, reads DARVTQTPRHKVTEMGQEVTMRCQPILGHNTVFWYRQTMMQGLELLAYFRNRAPLDDSGMPKDRFSAEMPDATLATLKIQPSEPRDSAVYFCASTRTGGTGELFFGEGSRLTVL.

The gene calls are TRBV30 and TRBJ2-5; D call uncertain. Trimming pared 2 bases from V and 0 bases from J, leaving 10 bases between. The CDR3 runs to 14 residues. Germline CDR1 is GTSNPN and CDR2 is SVGIG (reference sequence). Written as DNA, the CDR3 is TGTGCCTGGAGTAAGGTTGTCAACCAAGAGACCCAGTACTTC. Protein: CAWSKVVNQETQYF.

This clonotype showed up many times. This chain uses TRBV28 with TRBJ2-7; 13 bases match TRBD2. V lost 3 bases, J lost 6 bases, and 5 bases stayed unmatched. This CDR3 is built from 15 residues. Germline CDR1 reads MDHEN; CDR2 reads SYDVKM. The CDR3 DNA reads TGTGCCAGCAGTTTCGCGACTAGCGGGAGGACCGAGCAGTACTTC. It yields the protein CASSFATSGRTEQYF.

Notes on this clonotype: Since a much larger clone is just one base distant, this may be a read error. Because it lacks the conserved phenylalanine or tryptophan at the end, this CDR3 is likely a read error. The chain couples TRBV11-2 to TRBJ2-1; 8 bases agree with TRBD2. The germline V gene has CDR1 SGHAT and CDR2 FQNNGV. J lost 8 bases, V lost 0 bases, and 3 bases had no gene match. The CDR3 is 14 amino acids. CDR3 sequence (DNA): TGTGCCAGCAGCTTAGAACGGGGGGGCCATGAGCAGTTCTCC. This encodes CASSLERGGHEQFS.

This clonotype appeared many times. V and J are TRBV30 and TRBJ2-5; D possibly matches TRBD1 or TRBD2 (6 bases each). CDR3 length: 13 residues. Germline V gene data show CDR1 as GTSNPN and CDR2 as SVGIG (reference sequence). Trimming took off 0 bases at V and 5 bases at J, with 10 bases between the two ends. CDR3 bases: TGTGCCTGGAGTGTAGGGGGGCCGGAGACCCAGTACTTC. This sequence encodes CAWSVGGPETQYF. Combining the CDR3 with reference TRBV30 and TRBJ2-5 gives the whole variable domain SQTIHQWPATLVQPVGSPLSLECTVEGTSNPNLYWYRQAAGRGLQLLFYSVGIGQISSEVPQNLSASRPQDRQFILSSKKLLLSDSGFYLCAWSVGGPETQYFGPGTRLLVL.

There are many counts of this clonotype. V and J are TRBV6-1 and TRBJ1-5; 9 bases match TRBD1. Germline loops: CDR1 MNHNS, CDR2 SASEGT. This CDR3 comprises 15 residues. Losses at the gene ends were 10 bases for V and 4 bases for J; bases not matched to a gene: 11. In nucleotides, the CDR3 is TGTGCCACCTCCGGGACAGGGTTCGTTAATCAGCCCCAGCATTTT. Protein sequence: CATSGTGFVNQPQHF.

Ten or more counts support this clonotype. The chain uses TRBV2 and TRBJ1-6, with 7 bases aligning to TRBD1. The CDR3 length is 15 residues. The V segment lost 6 bases and the J segment 7 bases; nucleotides outside the gene matches: 9. Germline assignment: CDR1 SNHLY and CDR2 FYNNEI. CDR3 residues: CASRDRQGVNSPLHF. The CDR3, as DNA: TGTGCCAGCAGAGATAGACAGGGCGTAAATTCACCCCTCCACTTT.

V usage is TRBV5-1 and J usage is TRBJ2-3; D gene ambiguous. The CDR3 is made up of 14 amino acids. CDR1 and CDR2 (germline): SGHRS, YFSETQ. V was trimmed by 2 bases and J by 2 bases, leaving 9 bases between them. Here the CDR3 reads CASSFRIHTDTQYF. CDR3 nucleotide sequence: TGCGCCAGCAGCTTTCGCATTCACACAGATACGCAGTATTTT.

In this sample, this clonotype turned up a few times. This chain connects TRBV5-6 to TRBJ1-2, with D possibly TRBD1 on 6 matching bases. The CDR3 is made up of 13 amino acids. V lost 4 bases to trimming and J lost 5 bases, with 12 bases between them. Germline V gene data show CDR1 as SGHDT and CDR2 as YYEEEE. The CDR3 region has the DNA TGTGCCAGCAGCCAACGGACAGTGTATGGCTACACCTTC. It yields the protein CASSQRTVYGYTF.

This clonotype was seen a handful of times. V gene TRBV10-1 combines with J gene TRBJ1-6; 7 bases are shared with TRBD1. V shed 6 bases and J 6 bases; nucleotides not matched to a gene: 14. Germline-derived CDR1 and CDR2 are WNHNN and SYGVQD (reference sequence). The CDR3 totals 17 residues. CDR3 amino acids: CASRNTPGQRFNSPLHF. The CDR3 coding sequence is TGCGCCAGCAGGAATACTCCGGGACAGCGGTTTAATTCACCCCTCCACTTT.

The chain is built from TRBV4-3 and TRBJ2-6, with D uncertain. V was trimmed by 0 bases and J by 2 bases, leaving 8 bases between them. This CDR3 comprises 16 residues. Germline values: CDR1 LGHNA, CDR2 YSLEER. CDR3 amino acids: CASSQDVATGANVLTF. For the CDR3, the DNA is TGCGCCAGCAGCCAAGATGTCGCAACTGGGGCCAACGTCCTGACTTTC.

This chain connects TRBV29-1 to TRBJ2-3; TRBD2 aligns across 10 bases. The V and J ends lost 6 bases and 3 bases, in that order; junction bases with no gene match: 3. Germline CDR1 reads SQVTM; CDR2 reads ANQGSEA. This CDR3 region has 13 residues. The CDR3 protein is CSVDSGRTDTQYF. In DNA form, the CDR3 reads TGCAGCGTGGATAGCGGGAGGACAGATACGCAGTATTTT.

This clonotype has ten or more counts. The V gene is TRBV7-8, the J gene TRBJ2-3, with 10 bases aligning to TRBD2. V trimming: 3 bases; J trimming: 0 bases; junction bases outside the gene matches: 3. The germline CDR1 and CDR2 sequences are SGHVS and FQNEAQ. CDR3 length: 16 residues. The CDR3 DNA reads as TGTGCCAGCAGCTTTAGCGGGGGGTACAGCACAGATACGCAGTATTTT. Its translation is CASSFSGGYSTDTQYF.

This clonotype was counted at least ten times. The J gene is TRBJ1-1, the V gene TRBV11-2; D possibly corresponds to TRBD1 (6 bases). V shed 3 bases and J shed 7 bases, with 9 bases lying between them. The CDR3 extends over 12 amino acids. Germline CDR1 SGHAT, CDR2 FQNNGV. This CDR3 is CASSFGGLEAFF. DNA of the CDR3: TGTGCCAGCAGCTTCGGGGGGCTTGAAGCTTTCTTT.

This clonotype was counted many times. V and J are TRBV6-1 and TRBJ2-7; TRBD1 agrees at 9 bases. This CDR3 has 15 amino acids. Germline V gene data show CDR1 as MNHNS and CDR2 as SASEGT. V gave up 6 bases and J gave up 3 bases; unmatched junction bases: 9. CDR3 loop: CASRDPGQGYYEQYF. The CDR3 DNA sequence: TGTGCCAGCAGGGACCCGGGACAGGGATACTACGAGCAGTACTTC.

The sample holds a few counts of this clonotype. The chain joins TRBV6-5 to TRBJ1-1, with D hard to call. Germline V lookup: CDR1 MNHEY, CDR2 SVGAGI. The V and J ends lost 2 bases and 5 bases respectively, with 15 bases between them. The CDR3 sequence is 15 residues long. CDR3 sequence: CASSYALSGYTEAFF. CDR3 bases: TGTGCCAGCAGTTACGCCCTTTCGGGGTATACTGAAGCTTTCTTT.

This clonotype was found a few times. J is TRBJ1-1 and V is TRBV12-3 or TRBV12-4, with a possible D match to TRBD1 (5 bases). V lost 6 bases and J lost 4, with 9 bases in between. The CDR3 sequence is 12 residues long. CDR3 in amino acids: CASSRQITEAFF. The DNA for the CDR3 is TGTGCCAGCAGCCGACAGATCACTGAAGCTTTCTTT.

The rearrangement links TRBV29-1 to TRBJ1-2; TRBD1 might be the D (6 bases). The V gene lost 3 bases and the J gene lost 0 bases, with 11 bases spanning the gap. CDR3 length equals 14 residues. The germline gives CDR1 SQVTM, CDR2 ANQGSEA. CDR3 protein: CSVEKGGTNYGYTF. The CDR3, as DNA: TGCAGCGTTGAGAAGGGGGGTACTAACTATGGCTACACCTTC.

This clonotype occurred many times. The chain carries TRBV18 and TRBJ2-5, with TRBD1 as a possible D gene (5 bases). V was clipped by 6 bases and J by 0 bases, with 8 bases between them. Per the germline V gene, CDR1 is KGHSH and CDR2 is LQKENI. The CDR3 has 13 residues. CDR3 in amino acids: CASSRQNQETQYF. CDR3 nucleotide sequence: TGTGCCAGCTCGAGACAGAACCAAGAGACCCAGTACTTC.

This clonotype was seen repeatedly, ten times or more. This sequence joins TRBV28 and TRBJ1-1; a weak D match, TRBD1 (6 bases). Germline CDR1 and CDR2: MDHEN and SYDVKM. The CDR3 consists of 15 residues. V lost 7 bases, J lost 0 bases, and 15 bases lay in between. CDR3 sequence reads: CASNAGGDVNTEAFF. The CDR3 nucleotides are TGTGCCAGCAATGCGGGGGGCGATGTGAACACTGAAGCTTTCTTT.

This clonotype was seen repeatedly, ten times or more. The CDR3 DNA reads TGTGCCAGCATGGACAGCTCAGATCAGCCCCAGCATTTT. Translating it yields CASMDSSDQPQHF. The chain joins TRBV28 to TRBJ1-5, with D possibly TRBD1 on 6 matching bases. Trimming shortened V by 7 bases and J by 5 bases, and 12 bases separated the two germline ends. The CDR3 runs to 13 residues. From germline, CDR1 is MDHEN and CDR2 SYDVKM.

This clonotype was detected ten times or more. This chain connects TRBV3-1 to TRBJ1-3; D is uncertain. Trimming cost V 1 base and J 7 bases, with 5 bases left between them. This CDR3 contains 12 residues. CDR1 and CDR2 (germline): LGHDT, YNNKEL (reference sequence). CDR3 bases: TGTGCCAGCAGCCAAGCGGGGAACACCATATATTTT. This codes for CASSQAGNTIYF.

This clonotype has at least ten counts. The rearrangement joins TRBV6-2 or TRBV6-3 to TRBJ2-2, with TRBD2 matching 11 bases. The V gene end was trimmed by 6 bases and the J gene end by 6 bases; junction bases not matched to a gene: 18. CDR3 length: 19 amino acids. Germline-derived CDR1 and CDR2 are MNHEY and SVGEGT. CDR3 protein: CASSPRRRLAGTSPGELFF. The CDR3 nucleotides read TGTGCCAGCAGCCCAAGGAGAAGACTAGCGGGAACAAGCCCCGGGGAGCTGTTTTTT.

The rearrangement links TRBV29-1 to TRBJ2-7, with a weak D call TRBD1 (7 bases). This CDR3 region has 13 residues. Germline assignment: CDR1 SQVTM and CDR2 ANQGSEA. Trimming removed 4 bases at V and 2 bases at J, with 12 bases between. CDR3 DNA: TGCAGCGTTGCGGGGGACAGCACCTACGAGCAGTACTTC. Protein product: CSVAGDSTYEQYF.

Ten or more counts support this clonotype. The V and J genes are TRBV3-1 and TRBJ2-1; 7 nucleotides line up with TRBD2. Germline V gene data show CDR1 as LGHDT and CDR2 as YNNKEL (reference sequence). The CDR3 contains 16 residues. Trimming cost V 1 base and J 5 bases; bases outside gene matches: 8. The CDR3 region has the DNA TGTGCCAGCAGCCAAGCCCCACCGGGACTACACAATGAGCAGTTCTTC. It translates to CASSQAPPGLHNEQFF.

This clonotype was recorded many times. The chain has TRBV18 and TRBJ2-5, with TRBD2 identical over 7 bases. Unmatched junction bases numbered 9, after V lost 3 bases and J lost 5 bases. This CDR3 comprises 15 residues. Germline CDR1 KGHSH, CDR2 LQKENI. CDR3 sequence: CASSPGGLVFETQYF. The CDR3 DNA is TGTGCCAGCTCACCGGGCGGACTAGTATTTGAGACCCAGTACTTC.

The J gene is TRBJ1-4, the V gene TRBV6-1, with TRBD1 matching 7 bases. The CDR3 spans 14 residues. Germline values: CDR1 MNHNS, CDR2 SASEGT. Losses at the gene ends were 6 bases for V and 8 bases for J; bases not matched to a gene: 9. The CDR3 reads CASRTGRLNEKLFF. CDR3 nucleotide sequence: TGTGCCAGCAGGACAGGGAGACTGAACGAAAAACTGTTTTTT.